Following are 21 T cell receptor beta chains from one sample sequenced in a study of CD8+ T cells in alopecia areata. The treatment here: oral pan-JAK inhibitor, 5-10 mg twice daily. Isolated RNA was reverse transcribed into cDNA used as the sequencing template. Repertoires were generated with immunoSEQ multiplex PCR, while TCRdb's copy carries only in-frame clones and drops some. This sample yields tens of thousands of clones, of which under 70% are seen a single time; 20% to 25% belongs to the top ten. This specimen consisted of CD8+ T cells sorted from blood, obtained at week 4, from a patient treated with tofacitinib. The receptors were gathered from a human donor with alopecia areata.

The chain joins TRBV27 to TRBJ1-1; D perhaps matches TRBD1 (6 bases). V dropped 10 bases and J dropped 4 bases, with 10 bases sitting between them. This CDR3 has 11 amino acids. Germline V gene lookup returns CDR1 MNHEY and CDR2 SMNVEV (reference sequence). The CDR3 here is CATGTITEAFF. The CDR3 bases are TGTGCCACCGGGACAATCACTGAAGCTTTCTTT.

This rearrangement joins TRBV29-1 to TRBJ1-2; D gene ambiguous. CDR1 is SQVTM, CDR2 ANQGSEA, per germline. The CDR3 is 12 amino acids. Between the trimmed V and J ends, which lost 2 bases and 3 bases, there was a span of 7 bases. CDR3 nucleotides: TGCAGCGTTGAATGGCTGTACTATGGCTACACCTTC. Protein product: CSVEWLYYGYTF.

This clone has more than one count but fewer than ten. J is TRBJ2-7 and V is TRBV7-9; D is possibly TRBD2 (6 bases). CDR3 length: 13 amino acids. In germline, CDR1 is SEHNR, CDR2 FQNEAQ (reference sequence). Trimming cost V 5 bases and J 2 bases, with 10 bases left between them. The CDR3 region is CASSAGRTYEQYF. For the CDR3, the DNA is TGTGCCAGCAGCGCGGGACGGACCTACGAGCAGTACTTC.

The chain employs TRBV11-2 and TRBJ1-2, with TRBD1 matching 10 bases. Germline CDR1 reads SGHAT; CDR2 reads FQNNGV. CDR3 length: 16 amino acids. V lost 5 bases, J lost 4 bases, and 10 bases stayed unmatched. CDR3 sequence: CASSIYTGTGAYGYTF. CDR3 DNA sequence: TGTGCCAGCAGCATATATACCGGGACAGGGGCCTATGGCTACACCTTC.

V usage is TRBV29-1 and J usage is TRBJ2-1, with no clear D. From germline, CDR1 is SQVTM and CDR2 ANQGSEA. The CDR3 runs to 14 residues. The V and J ends lost 7 bases and 0 bases respectively, with 13 bases between them. The CDR3 DNA follows: TGCAGCGCACGAGACGGAAGCTCCTACAATGAGCAGTTCTTC. Translated: CSARDGSSYNEQFF.

The chain combines TRBV9 with TRBJ2-7; the match to TRBD1 covers 10 bases. The CDR3 is made up of 14 amino acids. The germline gives CDR1 SGDLS, CDR2 YYNGEE. With V trimmed by 3 bases and J by 4 bases, 4 bases remained unmatched. CDR3 protein: CASSAGQGTYEQYF. CDR3 DNA sequence: TGTGCCAGCAGCGCGGGACAGGGGACTTACGAGCAGTACTTC. The variable domain in full, with the rest retrieved from reference TRBV9 and TRBJ2-7, is DSGVTQTPKHLITATGQRVTLRCSPRSGDLSVYWYQQSLDQGLQFLIQYYNGEERAKGNILERFSAQQFPDLHSELNLSSLELGDSALYFCASSAGQGTYEQYFGPGTRLTVT.

The chain carries TRBV29-1 and TRBJ1-2; the D is unclear. There are 13 residues in the CDR3. Germline assignment: CDR1 SQVTM and CDR2 ANQGSEA. V dropped 6 bases and J dropped 8 bases, with 19 bases sitting between them. The CDR3, as DNA: TGCAGCGTAATGATTAGCTTCGGCGGGGGCTACACCTTC. This gives the protein CSVMISFGGGYTF. The complete variable domain, with remaining parts taken from reference TRBV29-1 and TRBJ1-2, reads SAVISQKPSRDICQRGTSLTIQCQVDSQVTMMFWYRQQPGQSLTLIATANQGSEATYESGFVIDKFPISRPNLTFSTLTVSNMSPEDSSIYLCSVMISFGGGYTFGSGTRLTVV.

This clone was detected only a few times. The chain carries TRBV29-1 and TRBJ2-7; TRBD1 matches 9 bases. CDR3 length: 14 residues. With V trimmed by 7 bases and J by 4 bases, 11 bases remained unmatched. CDR1 SQVTM and CDR2 ANQGSEA come from the germline V gene. The DNA of the CDR3 is TGCAGCGCCCGATCACAGGGGGCTGGTTACGAGCAGTACTTC. The encoded protein is CSARSQGAGYEQYF.

This clone appeared a few times. This chain links TRBV10-1 with TRBJ1-2; possibly TRBD1 for D (5 bases). V lost 2 bases to trimming and J lost 4 bases, with 8 bases between them. The CDR3 covers 13 residues. The germline V gene encodes CDR1 WNHNN and CDR2 SYGVQD (reference sequence). CDR3 nucleotides: TGCGCCAGCAGTGAGAGGGGTACCTATGGCTACACCTTC. Its protein is CASSERGTYGYTF.

This chain uses TRBV29-1 with TRBJ2-7; D might be TRBD2 (5 bases). CDR1 is SQVTM and CDR2 is ANQGSEA in the germline V gene. With 4 bases removed from V and 0 bases from J, the gap between germline ends came to 13 bases. The CDR3 consists of 14 residues. The CDR3 bases are TGCAGCGTTGTATTAGGACTGAACTCCTACGAGCAGTACTTC. It codes for CSVVLGLNSYEQYF.

V is TRBV13 and J is TRBJ2-7; 8 bases fit TRBD2. The germline V gene encodes CDR1 PRHDT and CDR2 FYEKMQ (reference sequence). After removal of 4 bases from V and 6 bases from J, the junction contained 8 bases not matched to a gene. The CDR3 runs 14 residues. CDR3 bases: TGTGCCAGCAGCTCGGGGACTAGTTTAGGCGAGCAGTACTTC. It encodes CASSSGTSLGEQYF.

V usage is TRBV7-2 and J usage is TRBJ2-1; D is unresolved. Trimming cost V 0 bases and J 3 bases, with 0 bases left between them. Germline-derived CDR1 and CDR2 are SGHTA and FQGNSA. CDR3 length equals 12 residues. The CDR3, as DNA: TGTGCCAGCAGCTTAGCCTACAATGAGCAGTTCTTC. Translation gives CASSLAYNEQFF.

The chain carries TRBV9 and TRBJ1-2; TRBD1 is a possible D gene (5 bases). Germline CDR1 reads SGDLS; CDR2 reads YYNGEE. CDR3 length: 12 amino acids. Trimming pared 0 bases from V and 7 bases from J, leaving 7 bases between. DNA for the CDR3: TGTGCCAGCAGCGTAGGAGGGGCTGGCTACACCTTC. Protein: CASSVGGAGYTF.

The chain employs TRBV29-1 and TRBJ2-5; possibly TRBD2 for D (6 bases). The CDR3 is 14 amino acids. V was shortened by 7 bases and J by 3 bases, with 18 bases between the two germline ends. The germline CDR1 and CDR2 sequences are SQVTM and ANQGSEA. The CDR3: CSGLLALGKETQYF. CDR3 coding DNA: TGCAGCGGATTACTAGCTTTGGGTAAAGAGACCCAGTACTTC.

The chain has TRBV9 and TRBJ1-2; D ambiguous. Germline V gene data show CDR1 as SGDLS and CDR2 as YYNGEE. V lost 3 bases and J lost 2, with 14 bases in between. This CDR3 comprises 15 residues. The CDR3 reads CASSGPGRVNYGYTF. CDR3 sequence (DNA): TGTGCCAGCAGCGGCCCGGGTAGAGTGAACTATGGCTACACCTTC.

The V and J genes are TRBV7-6 and TRBJ2-3; 10 nucleotides align to TRBD1. The CDR3 length is 18 residues. Trimming took 5 bases from V and 0 from J; bases not matched to a gene: 11. CDR1 and CDR2 (germline): SGHVS, FNYEAQ. CDR3 nucleotide sequence: TGTGCCAGCAGCCCCCGGGACAGGGGAACAAGAAGCACAGATACGCAGTATTTT. Translating it yields CASSPRDRGTRSTDTQYF.

A few counts support this clone. V is TRBV5-5 and J is TRBJ2-4; D is unclear. Per germline, CDR1 SGHKS and CDR2 YYEKEE (reference sequence). V lost 2 bases and J lost 0, with 3 bases in between. The CDR3 has 13 amino acids. CDR3: CASSLQAKNIQYF. In DNA, the CDR3 is TGTGCCAGCAGCTTACAAGCCAAAAACATTCAGTACTTC.

The V gene is TRBV30, the J gene TRBJ2-1; D not certain. In germline, CDR1 is GTSNPN, CDR2 SVGIG (reference sequence). The length of the CDR3 is 11 residues. V lost 4 bases to trimming and J lost 9 bases, with 10 bases between them. The CDR3 region is CAWKLGGEQFF. In DNA, the CDR3 is TGTGCCTGGAAATTAGGCGGTGAGCAGTTCTTC. Full variable domain (missing parts from reference TRBV30 and TRBJ2-1): SQTIHQWPATLVQPVGSPLSLECTVEGTSNPNLYWYRQAAGRGLQLLFYSVGIGQISSEVPQNLSASRPQDRQFILSSKKLLLSDSGFYLCAWKLGGEQFFGPGTRLTVL.

The chain has TRBV7-6 and TRBJ1-5; D remains ambiguous. The CDR3 consists of 12 residues. CDR1 is SGHVS, CDR2 FNYEAQ, per germline. V dropped 4 bases and J dropped 5 bases, with 6 bases sitting between them. For the CDR3, the DNA is TGTGCCAGCAGCTCTGGGTATCAGCCCCAGCATTTT. Its protein product is CASSSGYQPQHF.

The CDR3 DNA sequence: TGTGCCAGCAGTTTATCGGGCGGGAACACTGAAGCTTTCTTT. Its translation is CASSLSGGNTEAFF. This chain uses TRBV27 with TRBJ1-1, with D hard to call. Trimming removed 0 bases from V and 1 base from J, with 6 bases in between. The CDR3 extends over 14 amino acids. CDR1 is MNHEY, CDR2 SMNVEV, per germline (reference sequence).

This chain connects TRBV29-1 to TRBJ1-5; a possible D gene is TRBD1 (6 bases). The CDR3 has 14 amino acids. Per germline, CDR1 SQVTM and CDR2 ANQGSEA. Trimming removed 4 bases from V and 6 bases from J, with 16 bases in between. CDR3 DNA sequence: TGCAGCGTTGTTTTCGGGGGGCTAAGTCAGCCCCAGCATTTT. Its protein is CSVVFGGLSQPQHF.